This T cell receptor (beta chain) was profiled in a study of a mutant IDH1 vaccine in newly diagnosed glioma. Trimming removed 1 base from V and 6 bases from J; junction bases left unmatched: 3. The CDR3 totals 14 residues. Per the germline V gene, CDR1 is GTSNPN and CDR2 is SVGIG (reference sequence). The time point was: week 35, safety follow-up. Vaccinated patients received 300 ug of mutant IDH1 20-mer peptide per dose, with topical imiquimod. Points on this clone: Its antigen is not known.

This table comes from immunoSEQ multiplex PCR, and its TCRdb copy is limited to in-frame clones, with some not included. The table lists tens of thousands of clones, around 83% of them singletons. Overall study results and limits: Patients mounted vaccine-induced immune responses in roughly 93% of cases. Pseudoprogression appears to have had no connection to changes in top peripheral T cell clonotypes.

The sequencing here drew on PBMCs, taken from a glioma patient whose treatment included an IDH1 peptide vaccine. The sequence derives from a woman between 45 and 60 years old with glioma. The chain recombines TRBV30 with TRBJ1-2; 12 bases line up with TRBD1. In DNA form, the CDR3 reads TGTGCCTGGAGTGGGGGACAGGGGGCGCATGGCTACACCTTC. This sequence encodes CAWSGGQGAHGYTF.